This entry concerns a single T cell receptor beta chain. Its cognate antigen is unknown. CDR3 length: 14 residues. In germline, CDR1 is LNHDA, CDR2 SQIVND (reference sequence). V dropped 3 bases and J dropped 7 bases, with 13 bases sitting between them. The data originate from a study of radiotherapy plus CTLA-4 blockade in lung cancer. On the study more broadly: Around 18% of enrolled patients responded objectively, and around 30% had disease control.

Receiving focal radiation plus CTLA-4 blockade with ipilimumab were patients who had chemo-refractory metastatic non-small-cell lung cancer. TCRdb's copy holds only in-frame clones and misses some; the assay was immunoSEQ multiplex PCR. The profile shows some 30,000 clones, roughly 77% of them singletons. Study-wide findings and caveats: Interferon-beta and early blood T cell clone dynamics reportedly predicted response best. Expansion in blood of tumor-derived TCR clones was seen after radiotherapy plus ipilimumab.

This chain joins TRBV19 and TRBJ1-3; D is unresolved. This sequence was found in a human donor with non-small cell lung cancer that progressed on radiotherapy plus ipilimumab. The source was peripheral blood, collected from a patient treated with radiotherapy plus ipilimumab. For the CDR3, the DNA is TGTGCCAGTAGTATCAGGAGGAGGACGAACACCATATATTTT. Translating it yields CASSIRRRTNTIYF.